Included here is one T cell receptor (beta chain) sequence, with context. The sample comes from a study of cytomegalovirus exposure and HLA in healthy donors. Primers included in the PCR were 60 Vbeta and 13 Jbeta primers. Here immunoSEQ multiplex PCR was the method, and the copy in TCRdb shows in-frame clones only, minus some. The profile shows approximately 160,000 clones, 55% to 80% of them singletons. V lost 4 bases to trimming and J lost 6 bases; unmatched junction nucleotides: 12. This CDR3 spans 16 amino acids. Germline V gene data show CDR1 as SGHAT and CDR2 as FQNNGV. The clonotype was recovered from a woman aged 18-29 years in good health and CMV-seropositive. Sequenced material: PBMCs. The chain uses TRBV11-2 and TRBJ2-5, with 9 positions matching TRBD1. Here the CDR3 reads CASSSPTGGAGKTQYF. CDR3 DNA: TGTGCCAGCAGCTCTCCTACAGGGGGCGCAGGGAAGACCCAGTACTTC.